Listed here are 23 T cell receptor beta chains from one sample, sequenced in a study of T cells in Graves' hyperthyroidism and ophthalmopathy. Amplified regions were TCR beta CDR3 sequences from RNA transcripts. TCR CDR3 regions were first amplified by RT-PCR with HTBI primers. TCRdb analysed the multiplex PCR reads with MiXCR anew, one entry per CDR3 protein. The sample has about 420,000 distinct CDR3 sequences; approximately 15% are singletons. Sequencing input: blood. All receptors derive from a woman younger than 30 with Graves' hyperthyroidism.

This clonotype showed up many times. The rearrangement joins TRBV11-2 to TRBJ2-4, with D tentatively TRBD2 (6 bases). Trimming stripped 8 bases from V and 3 bases from J, with 20 bases between. Germline CDR1 reads SGHAT; CDR2 reads FQNNGV. The CDR3 is made up of 16 amino acids. The CDR3 here is CASSPPGRGSKNIQYF. CDR3 sequence (DNA): TGTGCCAGCTCCCCCCCTGGCCGGGGGAGCAAAAACATTCAGTACTTC.

In its sample, this clonotype was seen many times. The chain links TRBV19 to TRBJ2-1; weak D call: TRBD1 (6 bases). The CDR3 is made up of 16 amino acids. Germline V gives CDR1 LNHDA, CDR2 SQIVND (reference sequence). Trimming left V 7 bases short and J 3 bases short, with 19 bases between. CDR3 protein: CASKGERLGGYNEQFF. The CDR3 coding sequence is TGTGCCAGTAAGGGAGAACGGTTAGGGGGCTACAATGAGCAGTTCTTC.

This clonotype was seen at least ten times. The chain uses TRBV11-2 and TRBJ2-7; TRBD1 matches 7 bases. Germline assignment: CDR1 SGHAT and CDR2 FQNNGV. The CDR3 is 18 amino acids. Trimming cost V 0 bases and J 3 bases; bases outside gene matches: 14. CDR3 coding DNA: TGTGCCAGCAGCTTAGATTCCCGGACAGGCCCCTCGGGCTACGAGCAGTACTTC. It yields the protein CASSLDSRTGPSGYEQYF.

A few counts support this clonotype. The CDR3 here is CSASRGPANQPQHF. The CDR3 DNA is TGCAGTGCTAGTCGAGGGCCAGCTAATCAGCCCCAGCATTTT. This chain connects TRBV20-1 to TRBJ1-5; D remains ambiguous. Germline CDR1 reads DFQATT; CDR2 reads SNEGSKA (reference sequence). The V gene lost 3 bases and the J gene lost 4 bases, with 13 bases spanning the gap. The CDR3 length is 14 residues.

This clonotype was counted at least ten times. The chain joins TRBV12-3 or TRBV12-4 to TRBJ1-5, with D perhaps matching TRBD1 (5 bases). This CDR3 comprises 14 residues. Trimming took off 5 bases at V and 12 bases at J, with 20 bases between the two ends. Here the CDR3 DNA reads TGTGCCAGCAGTCCCGGGACTGCGAATCGGGTCCAGCATTTT. This codes for CASSPGTANRVQHF.

This clonotype occurred many times. The genes are TRBV7-2 and TRBJ2-3; 11 bases map to TRBD2. The CDR3 sequence is 16 residues long. The germline CDR1 and CDR2 sequences are SGHTA and FQGNSA. The ends lost 4 bases at V and 4 bases at J; junction bases unmatched: 7. The CDR3 loop reads CASSYQALAGADTQYF. The CDR3, as DNA: TGTGCCAGCAGCTACCAGGCACTAGCGGGAGCAGATACGCAGTATTTT.

In its sample, this clonotype was seen many times. The chain joins TRBV19 to TRBJ1-5; the D is unclear. The CDR3 is 15 amino acids. Germline-derived CDR1 and CDR2 are LNHDA and SQIVND (reference sequence). The germline V and J ends were trimmed by 5 bases and 4 bases, with 15 bases remaining between them. The CDR3 bases are TGTGCCAGTAGTCCCCGAAAGGGAGAGAATCAGCCCCAGCATTTT. The encoded protein is CASSPRKGENQPQHF. The whole variable domain, filled in from reference TRBV19 and TRBJ1-5, reads DGGITQSPKYLFRKEGQNVTLSCEQNLNHDAMYWYRQDPGQGLRLIYYSQIVNDFQKGDIAEGYSVSREKKESFPLTVTSAQKNPTAFYLCASSPRKGENQPQHFGDGTRLSIL.

This clonotype occurred many times. The chain has TRBV7-3 and TRBJ2-3; tentative D call: TRBD2 (6 bases). V was shortened by 0 bases and J by 0 bases, with 13 bases between the two germline ends. CDR1 and CDR2 from the germline V gene are SGHTA and FQGTGA. The CDR3 covers 17 residues. The CDR3 nucleotides read TGTGCCAGCAGCTTAACGCGGGACTTAACTAGCACAGATACGCAGTATTTT. Translated, it gives CASSLTRDLTSTDTQYF.

This clonotype was seen many times. The chain employs TRBV3-1 and TRBJ2-3; D is unclear. The ends were cut back, 4 bases at V and 0 bases at J, with 11 bases in the middle. Germline assignment: CDR1 LGHDT and CDR2 YNNKEL (reference sequence). The CDR3 runs 15 residues. CDR3 loop: CASSPRSPSTDTQYF. CDR3 DNA: TGTGCCAGCAGCCCCCGGAGTCCTAGCACAGATACGCAGTATTTT.

The chain links TRBV7-8 to TRBJ1-5, with D perhaps TRBD1 (5 bases). Germline assignment: CDR1 SGHVS and CDR2 FQNEAQ. CDR3 length equals 16 residues. V was clipped by 5 bases and J by 5 bases, with 19 bases between them. The CDR3 bases are TGTGCCAGCAGCCAAGGCGCAGGAGGGGACTATCAGCCCCAGCATTTT. This translates into CASSQGAGGDYQPQHF.

There are many counts of this clonotype. The chain recombines TRBV30 with TRBJ2-5, with TRBD1 matching over 9 bases. The germline CDR1 and CDR2 sequences are GTSNPN and SVGIG (reference sequence). The CDR3 extends over 14 amino acids. Unmatched junction bases numbered 3, after V lost 1 base and J lost 3 bases. The CDR3 sequence: CAWSDTGGEETQYF. The CDR3 DNA reads as TGTGCCTGGAGTGACACAGGGGGCGAAGAGACCCAGTACTTC.

This clonotype was seen at least ten times. The V gene is TRBV30, the J gene TRBJ1-1; D is undetermined. The V and J ends lost 4 bases and 1 base respectively, with 7 bases between them. The CDR3 contains 12 residues. Germline lookup yields CDR1 GTSNPN and CDR2 SVGIG (reference sequence). CDR3 in DNA: TGTGCCTGGATTCGGGAGAACACTGAAGCTTTCTTT. It specifies CAWIRENTEAFF.

This clonotype was observed many times. The chain employs TRBV28 and TRBJ2-1; 13 bases are a match to TRBD2. The ends lost 3 bases at V and 7 bases at J; junction bases unmatched: 9. CDR1 MDHEN and CDR2 SYDVKM come from the germline V gene. CDR3 size: 17 residues. CDR3 in amino acids: CASSFYRGGLAGNEQFF. CDR3 sequence (DNA): TGTGCCAGCAGTTTCTACCGAGGGGGACTAGCGGGAAATGAGCAGTTCTTC.

Regarding this clonotype: Germline and junction disagree at one end, which may indicate a read error. The chain joins TRBV18 to TRBJ2-7, with D perhaps TRBD2 (5 bases). The J call may be incorrect, as the DNA end agrees better with TRBJ2-1. The germline V gene has CDR1 KGHSH and CDR2 LQKENI. CDR3 size: 15 residues. DNA of the CDR3: TGTGCCAGCTCTCCACATAGGCAACTAGGCGTCGAGCAGTTCTTC. Residues: CASSPHRQLGVEQFF.

The rearrangement links TRBV28 to TRBJ2-6, with a possible D match to TRBD2 (5 bases). The V gene lost 6 bases and the J gene lost 0 bases, with 15 bases spanning the gap. This CDR3 comprises 17 residues. Germline lookup yields CDR1 MDHEN and CDR2 SYDVKM. Here the CDR3 reads CASSNPRGDSGANVLTF. The CDR3 DNA reads TGTGCCAGCAGCAACCCCCGGGGTGACTCTGGGGCCAACGTCCTGACTTTC.

The chain employs TRBV7-2 and TRBJ2-5, with 10 bases lining up with TRBD1. From germline, CDR1 is SGHTA and CDR2 FQGNSA. The CDR3 spans 15 residues. The V gene end was trimmed by 4 bases and the J gene end by 2 bases; junction bases not matched to a gene: 4. The CDR3 DNA follows: TGTGCCAGCAGCTACCCGGGACAGGGGCAAGAGACCCAGTACTTC. Its protein is CASSYPGQGQETQYF.

This clonotype has a single count. The DNA of the CDR3 is TGTGCCAGCAACCCGGGACAGGGGGCCCACGAGCAGTACTTC. Translating it yields CASNPGQGAHEQYF. The chain combines TRBV2 with TRBJ2-7, with 12 bases lining up with TRBD1. The V gene's germline CDR1 is SNHLY and CDR2 FYNNEI. The V segment lost 7 bases and the J segment 5 bases; nucleotides outside the gene matches: 6. The CDR3 sequence is 14 residues long.

This clonotype was counted many times. The chain couples TRBV12-3 or TRBV12-4 to TRBJ2-5, with 7 nucleotides matching TRBD2. This CDR3 has 14 residues. With V trimmed by 3 bases and J by 5 bases, 6 bases remained unmatched. The CDR3 DNA is TGTGCCAGCAGTTTCGGCGGGAGTTGGGAGACCCAGTACTTC. Protein: CASSFGGSWETQYF.

In this sample, this clonotype turned up many times. This chain connects TRBV12-3 or TRBV12-4 to TRBJ2-7; D unclear. The V end was cut by 2 bases, the J end by 11 bases, with 10 bases between. This CDR3 has 11 amino acids. This chain's CDR3 is CASSLLTEKYF. DNA for the CDR3: TGTGCCAGCAGTTTATTGACGGAGAAGTACTTC.

This clonotype appeared many times. The chain uses TRBV6-6 and TRBJ2-5, with D unclear. The CDR3 extends over 12 amino acids. Trimming removed 2 bases from V and 6 bases from J, with 7 bases in between. Per the germline V gene, CDR1 is MNHNY and CDR2 is SVGAGI (reference sequence). The CDR3 DNA reads TGTGCCAGCAGTTACAGAGAGAAGACCCAGTACTTC. Translation: CASSYREKTQYF.

This clonotype appeared many times. V and J are TRBV4-1 and TRBJ2-3; D not certain. The CDR3 runs to 14 residues. Between the trimmed V and J ends, which lost 2 bases and 1 base, there was a span of 7 bases. The V gene's germline CDR1 is MGHRA and CDR2 YSYEKL. The CDR3 sequence: CASSQKDGTDTQYF. For the CDR3, the DNA is TGCGCCAGCAGCCAAAAGGACGGCACAGATACGCAGTATTTT.

This clonotype occurred a few times. This sequence joins TRBV4-1 and TRBJ1-4; D is possibly TRBD1 (6 bases). Germline V gives CDR1 MGHRA, CDR2 YSYEKL. This CDR3 contains 15 residues. V gave up 1 base and J gave up 5 bases, with 11 bases separating them. The chain's CDR3 is CASSQVRGGNEKLFF. For the CDR3, the DNA is TGCGCCAGCAGCCAAGTACGAGGGGGGAATGAAAAACTGTTTTTT.

In this sample, this clonotype turned up many times. The rearrangement joins TRBV6-1 to TRBJ1-6, with TRBD1 identical over 8 bases. Losses at the gene ends were 1 base for V and 8 bases for J; bases not matched to a gene: 4. This CDR3 is 15 amino acids long. Looked up from germline, CDR1 is MNHNS and CDR2 is SASEGT. CDR3 sequence: CASSEVPGGYSPLHF. The CDR3 region has the DNA TGTGCCAGCAGTGAAGTTCCAGGGGGCTATTCACCCCTCCACTTT.